Shown below are 31 T cell receptor beta chains from a single sample sequenced in a study of cytomegalovirus exposure and HLA in healthy donors. This PCR relied on a set of 60 Vbeta primers and 13 Jbeta primers. Assay: immunoSEQ multiplex PCR; the TCRdb copy retains only in-frame clones and omits some. Seen here are around 190,000 clones, around 83% observed once, and the top ten hold more than 1.5%. Specimen: PBMCs. These receptors came from a man aged 35-49 years in good health and CMV-seropositive.

This clone was detected only a few times. The genes are TRBV14 and TRBJ2-2, with 12 positions matching TRBD2. The CDR3 extends over 17 amino acids. Germline CDR1 is SGHDN and CDR2 is FVKESK. With 4 bases clipped from V and 3 bases from J, the junction kept 6 bases outside the gene matches. CDR3 amino acids: CASSLPRLAGDTGELFF. Here the CDR3 DNA reads TGTGCCAGCAGCCTCCCAAGACTAGCGGGAGACACCGGGGAGCTGTTTTTT.

A single count supports this clone. The J gene is TRBJ2-1, the V gene TRBV19; 12 bases are shared with TRBD2. With V trimmed by 5 bases and J by 7 bases, 6 bases remained unmatched. The length of the CDR3 is 15 residues. Germline V gene sequence: CDR1 LNHDA, CDR2 SQIVND (reference sequence). The CDR3 is CASSPLAGGTNEQFF. The CDR3 coding sequence is TGTGCCAGTAGTCCACTAGCGGGAGGTACGAATGAGCAGTTCTTC.

The chain joins TRBV6-5 to TRBJ2-1, with 8 nucleotides matching TRBD1. In germline, CDR1 is MNHEY, CDR2 SVGAGI. The ends lost 6 bases at V and 15 bases at J; junction bases unmatched: 13. The CDR3 covers 13 residues. For the CDR3, the DNA is TGTGCCAGCAGGGAAGACAGGGGTTTCGCGCCGTTCTTC. This gives the protein CASREDRGFAPFF.

For the CDR3, the DNA is TGTGCCAGCTCGTCGGGACTAGCTAGGTACGAGCAGTACTTC. Translating it yields CASSSGLARYEQYF. This chain uses TRBV18 with TRBJ2-7; TRBD2 agrees at 9 bases. J was trimmed by 4 bases and V by 6 bases; bases with no gene match: 7. Germline V gene data show CDR1 as KGHSH and CDR2 as LQKENI. CDR3 length: 14 amino acids.

V and J are TRBV5-1 and TRBJ2-5, with D maybe TRBD1 (6 bases). The CDR3 loop spans 16 amino acids. Trimming took 2 bases from V and 2 from J, leaving 16 bases between them. Germline CDR1 and CDR2: SGHRS and YFSETQ. The CDR3 sequence is CASSLKSDSFQETQYF. Here the CDR3 DNA reads TGCGCCAGCAGCTTAAAATCGGACAGCTTTCAAGAGACCCAGTACTTC.

This rearrangement joins TRBV6-5 to TRBJ1-4; TRBD1 might be the D (6 bases). The CDR3 has 15 amino acids. Germline-derived CDR1 and CDR2 are MNHEY and SVGAGI. Trimming stripped 2 bases from V and 5 bases from J, with 12 bases between. Here the CDR3 DNA reads TGTGCCAGCAGTTACACGGGGGGCGGCAATGAAAAACTGTTTTTT. Encoded protein: CASSYTGGGNEKLFF.

This clone came up once. CDR3 bases: TGTGCCAGCAGTTATACAGGGAGCACAGATACGCAGTATTTT. Amino acids: CASSYTGSTDTQYF. The V and J genes are TRBV6-5 and TRBJ2-3, with D perhaps TRBD1 (6 bases). The germline gives CDR1 MNHEY, CDR2 SVGAGI. V lost 3 bases to trimming and J lost 0 bases, with 7 bases between them. This CDR3 region has 14 residues.

V is TRBV5-6 and J is TRBJ2-6; 10 bases agree with TRBD1. The V gene end was trimmed by 4 bases and the J gene end by 1 base; junction bases not matched to a gene: 8. Germline-derived CDR1 and CDR2 are SGHDT and YYEEEE. CDR3 length equals 18 residues. The CDR3 DNA follows: TGTGCCAGCAGCCTTCCCGGGACAGGGGCTTCTGGGGCCAACGTCCTGACTTTC. This encodes CASSLPGTGASGANVLTF.

The chain uses TRBV7-6 and TRBJ2-2, with 8 bases lining up with TRBD1. V was pared by 5 bases and J by 7 bases, with 9 bases of the junction left unmatched. Germline-derived CDR1 and CDR2 are SGHVS and FNYEAQ. The CDR3 sequence is 15 residues long. The CDR3 spells CASSPGQGADGELFF. The CDR3 bases are TGTGCCAGCAGCCCCGGTCAGGGGGCGGACGGGGAGCTGTTTTTT.

The chain joins TRBV4-2 to TRBJ2-3; 8 bases agree with TRBD1. The junction had 6 bases not matched to a gene; V was cut back by 4 bases and J by 3 bases. The CDR3 has 15 residues. CDR1 is LGHNA, CDR2 YNFKEQ, per germline. The CDR3 loop is CASSRTGPSTDTQYF. The CDR3 nucleotides are TGTGCCAGCAGCCGGACAGGGCCTTCGACAGATACGCAGTATTTT.

The chain links TRBV7-2 to TRBJ2-7; 12 bases are a match to TRBD2. Per germline, CDR1 SGHTA and CDR2 FQGNSA. The CDR3 length is 14 residues. Trimming cost V 5 bases and J 12 bases; bases outside gene matches: 11. For the CDR3, the DNA is TGTGCCAGCAGCCTCCCTAGCGGGAGGGAGATTAGGTACTTC. Translation gives CASSLPSGREIRYF.

The V and J genes are TRBV6-6 and TRBJ2-2; possible D gene TRBD1, 6 bases. This CDR3 region has 14 residues. Germline V gives CDR1 MNHNY, CDR2 SVGAGI (reference sequence). The germline V and J ends were trimmed by 10 bases and 4 bases, with 16 bases remaining between them. CDR3: CATTPGVATGELFF. The CDR3 DNA is TGTGCCACCACTCCAGGGGTCGCCACCGGGGAGCTGTTTTTT.

V and J are TRBV14 and TRBJ1-5; no clear D gene. The length of the CDR3 is 15 residues. Between the trimmed V and J ends, which lost 8 bases and 0 bases, there was a span of 14 bases. The germline V gene encodes CDR1 SGHDN and CDR2 FVKESK. This CDR3 is CASRSRLNSNQPQHF. As DNA, the CDR3 is TGTGCCAGCCGGAGTAGGCTCAATAGCAATCAGCCCCAGCATTTT.

V usage is TRBV6-5 and J usage is TRBJ2-5, with D hard to call. V lost 5 bases and J lost 8, with 18 bases in between. This CDR3 spans 14 amino acids. The germline V gene encodes CDR1 MNHEY and CDR2 SVGAGI. CDR3: CASSPGPARPTQYF. CDR3 DNA sequence: TGTGCCAGCAGTCCCGGCCCCGCGAGGCCTACCCAGTACTTC.

V gene TRBV28 combines with J gene TRBJ2-7, with 7 bases fitting TRBD2. The CDR3 spans 15 residues. Germline-derived CDR1 and CDR2 are MDHEN and SYDVKM. Unmatched junction bases numbered 9, after V lost 2 bases and J lost 5 bases. This chain's CDR3 is CASSLIGGSHNEQYF. The CDR3 nucleotides read TGTGCCAGCAGTTTAATCGGCGGGAGTCACAACGAGCAGTACTTC. Supplemented by reference TRBV28 and TRBJ2-7, the full variable domain reads DVKVTQSSRYLVKRTGEKVFLECVQDMDHENMFWYRQDPGLGLRLIYFSYDVKMKEKGDIPEGYSVSREKKERFSLILESASTNQTSMYLCASSLIGGSHNEQYFGPGTRLTVT.

This clone was seen a few times. The rearrangement links TRBV2 to TRBJ2-1; 9 bases fit TRBD1. The CDR3 contains 13 residues. V trimming: 7 bases; J trimming: 7 bases; junction bases outside the gene matches: 5. Germline V gene sequence: CDR1 SNHLY, CDR2 FYNNEI. DNA of the CDR3: TGTGCCAGCACTCCCGGGACAGGGAATGAGCAGTTCTTC. It translates to CASTPGTGNEQFF.

The V and J genes are TRBV6-5 and TRBJ2-1; D not certain. From germline, CDR1 is MNHEY and CDR2 SVGAGI. The CDR3 runs to 15 residues. Trimming shortened V by 0 bases and J by 1 base, and 7 bases separated the two germline ends. The chain's CDR3 is CASSYSIQSYNEQFF. DNA for the CDR3: TGTGCCAGCAGTTACTCAATACAATCCTACAATGAGCAGTTCTTC.

This chain joins TRBV7-9 and TRBJ1-2; perhaps TRBD1 as D (5 bases). This CDR3 contains 14 residues. The V end lost 4 bases, the J end lost 4 bases, and 13 bases lay between the germline ends. The germline V gene encodes CDR1 SEHNR and CDR2 FQNEAQ (reference sequence). CDR3 coding DNA: TGTGCCAGCAGCTCACTCGACAGCCCCTATGGCTACACCTTC. The encoded protein is CASSSLDSPYGYTF.

V is TRBV9 and J is TRBJ2-7; 7 positions match TRBD2. The CDR3 has 14 amino acids. Germline loops: CDR1 SGDLS, CDR2 YYNGEE. Trimming at V came to 4 bases and at J to 0 bases, leaving 4 bases not matched to a gene. The CDR3 region is CASSQRGSSYEQYF. The CDR3 DNA is TGTGCCAGCAGCCAGCGGGGTAGCTCCTACGAGCAGTACTTC.

The genes are TRBV19 and TRBJ2-3, with a tentative D call TRBD2 (6 bases). CDR1 LNHDA and CDR2 SQIVND come from the germline V gene (reference sequence). CDR3 length: 18 residues. The V end was cut by 4 bases, the J end by 3 bases, with 23 bases between. The CDR3 DNA is TGTGCCAGTAGTACCCCCCCCGAAGCGGGTTCGAGGACAGATACGCAGTATTTT. Translation: CASSTPPEAGSRTDTQYF.

The chain has TRBV27 and TRBJ2-1, with a weak D call TRBD1 (6 bases). CDR1 is MNHEY and CDR2 is SMNVEV in the germline V gene (reference sequence). The CDR3 covers 14 residues. V lost 8 bases and J 5 bases, leaving 16 bases between the germline ends. The CDR3 spells CASGQYGQNNEQFF. The CDR3 nucleotides read TGTGCCAGCGGACAATATGGACAGAACAATGAGCAGTTCTTC.

The chain employs TRBV27 and TRBJ1-5; maybe TRBD1 (5 bases). Germline CDR1 MNHEY, CDR2 SMNVEV (reference sequence). This CDR3 region has 13 residues. Between the trimmed V and J ends, which lost 3 bases and 7 bases, there was a span of 10 bases. CDR3 in amino acids: CASSLGGWQPQHF. The CDR3, as DNA: TGTGCCAGCAGTTTGGGGGGTTGGCAGCCCCAGCATTTT.

The chain combines TRBV28 with TRBJ1-1; D is unclear. CDR1 is MDHEN, CDR2 SYDVKM, per germline. With 3 bases removed from V and 0 bases from J, the gap between germline ends came to 8 bases. This CDR3 contains 14 residues. This CDR3 is CASSFSPVNTEAFF. Here the CDR3 DNA reads TGTGCCAGCAGTTTTTCTCCCGTGAACACTGAAGCTTTCTTT.

The chain carries TRBV5-6 and TRBJ2-5, with 7 bases fitting TRBD1. The end of the DNA is better explained by TRBJ2-7, so the J call may be wrong. The CDR3 has 15 residues. CDR1 and CDR2 from the germline V gene are SGHDT and YYEEEE. CDR3 amino acids: CASSLGDRVNYEQYF. For the CDR3, the DNA is TGTGCCAGCAGCTTGGGAGACAGGGTGAACTACGAGCAGTACTTC.

V usage is TRBV9 and J usage is TRBJ2-5; 11 bases match TRBD2. CDR1 and CDR2 from the germline V gene are SGDLS and YYNGEE. The CDR3 length is 15 residues. J gave up 5 bases and V 0 bases, and 3 bases lay outside the gene matches. CDR3 loop: CASSVASSGRETQYF. Written as DNA, the CDR3 is TGTGCCAGCAGCGTAGCGTCTAGCGGGAGGGAGACCCAGTACTTC.

The chain uses TRBV6-1 and TRBJ1-5; 7 nucleotides agree with TRBD1. Losses at the gene ends were 5 bases for V and 5 bases for J; bases not matched to a gene: 6. From germline, CDR1 is MNHNS and CDR2 SASEGT. This CDR3 comprises 14 residues. The CDR3 region has the DNA TGTGCCAGCAGTCCAACAGGGGAGCATCAGCCCCAGCATTTT. Its translation: CASSPTGEHQPQHF.

The rearrangement uses TRBV2 and TRBJ1-3; D might be TRBD1 (6 bases). The CDR3 contains 16 residues. Germline loops: CDR1 SNHLY, CDR2 FYNNEI. The V end lost 0 bases, the J end lost 0 bases, and 9 bases lay between the germline ends. In nucleotides, the CDR3 is TGTGCCAGCAGTGAAGCGGGACAAGTCTCTGGAAACACCATATATTTT. This gives the protein CASSEAGQVSGNTIYF. Using reference TRBV2 and TRBJ1-3 for the parts outside the CDR3, the full variable domain is EPEVTQTPSHQVTQMGQEVILRCVPISNHLYFYWYRQILGQKVEFLVSFYNNEISEKSEIFDDQFSVERPDGSNFTLKIRSTKLEDSAMYFCASSEAGQVSGNTIYFGEGSWLTVV.

V gene TRBV28 combines with J gene TRBJ2-3, with 10 nucleotides matching TRBD2. The CDR3 length is 16 residues. V was clipped by 6 bases and J by 5 bases; unmatched bases: 11. CDR1 is MDHEN, CDR2 SYDVKM, per germline. CDR3 bases: TGTGCCAGCAGCGTATCCAGCGGGAGGGCCGAAGATACGCAGTATTTT. Amino acid sequence: CASSVSSGRAEDTQYF.

The V and J genes are TRBV11-2 and TRBJ2-1; the D gene is possibly TRBD2 (5 bases). This CDR3 has 13 residues. V lost 1 base, J lost 6 bases, and 7 bases lay in between. Germline V gene sequence: CDR1 SGHAT, CDR2 FQNNGV. The CDR3 DNA follows: TGTGCCAGCAGCTTAGGAGGGAGCAATGAGCAGTTCTTC. Protein product: CASSLGGSNEQFF. The complete variable domain, with remaining parts taken from reference TRBV11-2 and TRBJ2-1, reads EAGVAQSPRYKIIEKRQSVAFWCNPISGHATLYWYQQILGQGPKLLIQFQNNGVVDDSQLPKDRFSAERLKGVDSTLKIQPAKLEDSAVYLCASSLGGSNEQFFGPGTRLTVL.

Only one count was recorded for this clone. The chain has TRBV7-3 and TRBJ1-1; D call uncertain. This CDR3 is built from 12 residues. Trimming shortened V by 5 bases and J by 7 bases, and 11 bases separated the two germline ends. CDR1 and CDR2 from the germline V gene are SGHTA and FQGTGA. The CDR3 sequence is CASSGPGGEAFF. The CDR3 nucleotides are TGTGCCAGCAGCGGGCCCGGTGGTGAAGCTTTCTTT. The full variable domain, with the rest looked up from reference TRBV7-3 and TRBJ1-1, is GAGVSQTPSNKVTEKGKYVELRCDPISGHTALYWYRQSLGQGPEFLIYFQGTGAADDSGLPNDRFFAVRPEGSVSTLKIQRTERGDSAVYLCASSGPGGEAFFGQGTRLTVV.

In this sample, this clone turned up a few times. V and J are TRBV2 and TRBJ2-6, with D uncertain. CDR1 and CDR2 (germline): SNHLY, FYNNEI. The CDR3 runs 15 residues. Trimming removed 4 bases at V and 4 bases at J, with 11 bases between. The CDR3 sequence is CASSVESLGANVLTF. The DNA of the CDR3 is TGTGCCAGCAGTGTGGAGAGCCTGGGGGCCAACGTCCTGACTTTC.